A single sample gave rise to the 10 T cell receptor beta chains below, sequenced in a study of OX40 agonist ivuxolimab in advanced cancers. The repertoire was sequenced with immunoSEQ multiplex PCR; TCRdb's copy has only in-frame clones and lacks some. The sample shows more than 45,000 clones, around 82% of them seen only once. This sample comprised CD4+ or CD8+ T cells sorted from blood, obtained in a trial of the OX40 agonist ivuxolimab. The receptor set was obtained from an adult with an advanced solid tumor such as melanoma, head and neck, liver or kidney cancer.

The genes are TRBV5-1 and TRBJ2-1; maybe TRBD2 (6 bases). Germline lookup yields CDR1 SGHRS and CDR2 YFSETQ. This CDR3 region has 15 residues. V lost 0 bases to trimming and J lost 4 bases, with 11 bases between them. CDR3 coding DNA: TGCGCCAGCAGCTTGGGGCTTAGCGGTTACAATGAGCAGTTCTTC. Protein: CASSLGLSGYNEQFF.

The chain joins TRBV7-9 to TRBJ1-5; a weak D match, TRBD1 (5 bases). V was clipped by 2 bases and J by 0 bases, with 20 bases between them. Germline V gene lookup returns CDR1 SEHNR and CDR2 FQNEAQ (reference sequence). This CDR3 has 19 amino acids. The chain's CDR3 is CASSLFGAGGSDSNQPQHF. Written as DNA, the CDR3 is TGTGCCAGCAGCTTATTTGGGGCTGGAGGCTCTGATAGCAATCAGCCCCAGCATTTT.

This clone has a single count. The chain joins TRBV7-8 to TRBJ2-7, with 7 bases lining up with TRBD2. The V gene's germline CDR1 is SGHVS and CDR2 FQNEAQ. The CDR3 length is 15 residues. Germline trimming cut 5 bases from V and 3 bases from J; bases unmatched to any gene: 10. This chain's CDR3 is CASSPQTGGNYEQYF. CDR3 coding DNA: TGTGCCAGCAGCCCCCAGACGGGAGGAAACTACGAGCAGTACTTC.

The CDR3: CASRMGRFGTEAFF. Here the CDR3 DNA reads TGTGCCAGCAGGATGGGAAGGTTTGGCACTGAAGCTTTCTTT. This chain connects TRBV27 to TRBJ1-1; D not resolved. V was pared by 6 bases and J by 4 bases, with 15 bases between. The CDR3 sequence is 14 residues long. Germline V lookup: CDR1 MNHEY, CDR2 SMNVEV (reference sequence).

In its sample, this clone was seen once. The chain couples TRBV11-1 to TRBJ2-5, with 11 bases fitting TRBD2. The CDR3 is 16 amino acids. Germline values: CDR1 SGHAT, CDR2 FQDESV (reference sequence). V lost 3 bases, J lost 3 bases, and 6 bases stayed unmatched. The CDR3 DNA is TGTGCCAGCAGCTTGGGGACTAGCGGATGGGAAGAGACCCAGTACTTC. It specifies CASSLGTSGWEETQYF.

The rearrangement joins TRBV28 to TRBJ1-6; the D is unclear. This CDR3 comprises 14 residues. Germline loops: CDR1 MDHEN, CDR2 SYDVKM. The V end was cut by 3 bases, the J end by 15 bases, with 18 bases between. The CDR3 sequence is CASSFPHPASHLHF. CDR3 DNA: TGTGCCAGCAGTTTCCCCCACCCCGCATCCCACCTCCACTTT.

The chain links TRBV7-2 to TRBJ2-1; 8 bases map to TRBD1. The germline V gene encodes CDR1 SGHTA and CDR2 FQGNSA. The CDR3 covers 14 residues. Trimming took 2 bases from V and 7 from J; bases not matched to a gene: 4. CDR3 sequence: CASSLSRGRNEQFF. The CDR3 nucleotides are TGTGCCAGCAGCTTAAGCAGGGGGCGAAATGAGCAGTTCTTC.

This rearrangement joins TRBV5-1 to TRBJ2-2; 11 positions match TRBD2. Germline assignment: CDR1 SGHRS and CDR2 YFSETQ. The CDR3 runs 18 residues. V shed 1 base and J 0 bases; nucleotides not matched to a gene: 5. For the CDR3, the DNA is TGCGCCAGCAGCTTGACACTGACTAGCGGGACGAACACCGGGGAGCTGTTTTTT. Its protein product is CASSLTLTSGTNTGELFF.

In this sample, this clone turned up a few times. The V and J genes are TRBV19 and TRBJ2-5; D call uncertain. Trimming stripped 5 bases from V and 5 bases from J, with 12 bases between. Germline assignment: CDR1 LNHDA and CDR2 SQIVND (reference sequence). CDR3 length: 13 amino acids. CDR3 in amino acids: CASSADPGETQYF. CDR3 in DNA: TGTGCCAGTAGTGCGGACCCTGGGGAGACCCAGTACTTC.

This sequence joins TRBV5-1 and TRBJ1-2; 8 bases fit TRBD1. The germline V gene has CDR1 SGHRS and CDR2 YFSETQ. The CDR3 is 15 residues long. V trimming: 0 bases; J trimming: 2 bases; junction bases outside the gene matches: 3. The chain's CDR3 is CASSLGGTGNYGYTF. The CDR3 nucleotides are TGCGCCAGCAGCTTGGGGGGGACAGGAAACTATGGCTACACCTTC.